The rows below give T cell receptor beta chains drawn from one sample of a study of blood T cell repertoires in COVID-19. Clones were read by immunoSEQ multiplex PCR, and TCRdb kept only the in-frame ones, dropping some. The repertoire holds tens of thousands of clones, with approximately 82% as singletons. Material for sequencing was peripheral blood. All receptors come from a human donor in a cohort sampled during active COVID-19. Both conserved end residues are part of each CDR3. The order of the fields is D gene, clone size, V gene, J gene, CDR3 protein, CDR3 DNA. D genes are given only for firm matches. Where a row states a size, it is once, few, many or the class of an expanded clone; other rows omit it.

D: NA; size: NA; V: TRBV28; J: TRBJ1-4; CDR3: CASSLRGLDEKLFF; DNA: TGTGCCAGCAGTTTAAGGGGTTTGGATGAAAAACTGTTTTTT
D: NA; size: NA; V: TRBV25-1; J: TRBJ1-1; CDR3: CASSPVGGRTEAFF; DNA: TGTGCCAGCAGTCCCGTGGGGGGGCGTACTGAAGCTTTCTTT
D: NA; size: NA; V: TRBV29-1; J: TRBJ1-1; CDR3: CSSILNTEAFF; DNA: TGCAGCTCTATTTTGAACACTGAAGCTTTCTTT
D: TRBD2; size: NA; V: TRBV11-2; J: TRBJ2-7; CDR3: CASSLGLAGVYEQYF; DNA: TGTGCCAGCAGCTTGGGACTAGCGGGAGTTTACGAGCAGTACTTC
D: TRBD1; size: NA; V: TRBV3-1/TRBV3-2; J: TRBJ1-5; CDR3: CASSQTSSGTGFRQPQHF; DNA: TGTGCCAGCAGCCAGACATCGTCCGGGACAGGGTTTAGGCAGCCCCAGCATTTT
D: NA; size: NA; V: TRBV30; J: TRBJ2-7; CDR3: CAWSRGAAYEQYF; DNA: TGTGCCTGGAGTCGGGGGGCGGCCTACGAGCAGTACTTC
D: TRBD2; size: NA; V: TRBV15; J: TRBJ2-7; CDR3: CATSRILAGGLFEQYF; DNA: TGTGCCACCAGCCGAATACTAGCGGGGGGGCTTTTCGAGCAGTACTTC
D: NA; size: once; V: TRBV19; J: TRBJ2-7; CDR3: CASSISSRGGLEQYF; DNA: TGTGCCAGTAGTATTTCCTCCAGGGGAGGGCTCGAGCAGTACTTC
D: NA; size: NA; V: TRBV30; J: TRBJ2-1; CDR3: CAWDSTNNEQFF; DNA: TGTGCCTGGGACTCTACGAACAATGAGCAGTTCTTC
D: NA; size: once; V: TRBV4-3; J: TRBJ1-4; CDR3: CASSQEGAGRDEKLFF; DNA: TGCGCCAGCAGCCAAGAAGGGGCAGGGAGGGATGAAAAACTGTTTTTT
D: NA; size: NA; V: TRBV6-5; J: TRBJ2-1; CDR3: CASSRQTYNEQFF; DNA: TGTGCCAGCAGCCGACAGACCTACAATGAGCAGTTCTTC
D: NA; size: once; V: TRBV18; J: TRBJ2-5; CDR3: CASSLGAGSQETQYF; DNA: TGTGCCAGCTCACTGGGAGCAGGATCACAAGAGACCCAGTACTTC
D: TRBD1; size: NA; V: TRBV5-1; J: TRBJ2-1; CDR3: CASSPGDRGPYNEQFF; DNA: TGCGCCAGCAGCCCCGGGGACAGGGGACCCTACAATGAGCAGTTCTTC
D: TRBD1; size: NA; V: TRBV5-5; J: TRBJ1-2; CDR3: CASSLVTGGDGYTF; DNA: TGTGCCAGCAGCTTGGTGACAGGGGGCGATGGCTACACCTTC
D: NA; size: few; V: TRBV30; J: TRBJ2-1; CDR3: CAWSRGLPNNEQFF; DNA: TGTGCCTGGAGTAGAGGACTACCTAACAATGAGCAGTTCTTC
D: NA; size: NA; V: TRBV6-1; J: TRBJ2-7; CDR3: CASSEAAGGLSSYEQYF; DNA: TGTGCCAGCAGTGAAGCGGCAGGGGGGTTGAGCTCCTACGAGCAGTACTTC
D: NA; size: NA; V: TRBV4-3; J: TRBJ1-6; CDR3: CASSQDLPWGGRSYNSPLHF; DNA: TGCGCCAGCAGCCAAGATCTGCCGTGGGGAGGGAGGTCCTATAATTCACCCCTCCACTTT
D: TRBD1; size: NA; V: TRBV15; J: TRBJ1-4; CDR3: CATSRSTGTGNEKLFF; DNA: TGTGCCACCAGCAGATCAACCGGGACAGGGAATGAAAAACTGTTTTTT
D: NA; size: NA; V: TRBV28; J: TRBJ1-6; CDR3: CASVRARLNSPLHF; DNA: TGTGCCAGTGTTCGGGCCCGACTAAATTCACCCCTCCACTTT
D: TRBD1; size: NA; V: TRBV7-9; J: TRBJ1-2; CDR3: CASSPGTGRAGYTF; DNA: TGTGCCAGCAGCCCCGGGACAGGGAGGGCTGGCTACACCTTC
D: TRBD1; size: few; V: TRBV5-1; J: TRBJ1-1; CDR3: CASSYRGRDTEAFF; DNA: TGCGCCAGCAGCTACAGGGGGCGCGACACTGAAGCTTTCTTT
D: NA; size: NA; V: TRBV25-1; J: TRBJ2-5; CDR3: CASSTSGETQYF; DNA: TGTGCCAGCAGCACCAGTGGAGAGACCCAGTACTTC
D: TRBD1; size: NA; V: TRBV3-1/TRBV3-2; J: TRBJ1-1; CDR3: CASSQDRGWSTEAFF; DNA: TGTGCCAGCAGCCAGGACAGGGGTTGGTCCACTGAAGCTTTCTTT
D: NA; size: NA; V: TRBV12-3/TRBV12-4; J: TRBJ2-5; CDR3: CASEDGQETQYF; DNA: TGTGCCAGTGAAGACGGGCAAGAGACCCAGTACTTC
D: NA; size: NA; V: TRBV28; J: TRBJ2-6; CDR3: CASSFPSGKANVLTF; DNA: TGTGCCAGCAGTTTCCCCTCGGGGAAGGCCAACGTCCTGACTTTC
D: TRBD1; size: once; V: TRBV5-1; J: TRBJ1-4; CDR3: CASSLGTGGLANEKLFF; DNA: TGCGCCAGCAGCTTGGGGACAGGGGGGCTGGCTAATGAAAAACTGTTTTTT
D: NA; size: few; V: TRBV5-1; J: TRBJ2-3; CDR3: CASSLFGLRRAADTQYF; DNA: TGCGCCAGCAGCTTGTTTGGACTGCGGAGGGCGGCAGATACGCAGTATTTT
D: TRBD1; size: NA; V: TRBV24-1; J: TRBJ1-5; CDR3: CATSASRTGNNQPQHF; DNA: TGTGCCACCAGTGCCTCCAGGACAGGGAACAATCAGCCCCAGCATTTT
D: NA; size: NA; V: TRBV6-1; J: TRBJ2-7; CDR3: CASSEAQGPYEQYF; DNA: TGTGCCAGCAGTGAAGCCCAGGGGCCCTACGAGCAGTACTTC
D: TRBD1; size: NA; V: TRBV3-1/TRBV3-2; J: TRBJ1-1; CDR3: CASSRHDRGPGTEAFF; DNA: TGTGCCAGCAGCCGCCACGACAGGGGGCCTGGCACTGAAGCTTTCTTT
D: NA; size: NA; V: TRBV7-2; J: TRBJ2-7; CDR3: CASSLERLAYEQYF; DNA: TGTGCCAGCAGCTTAGAGAGACTAGCCTACGAGCAGTACTTC
D: NA; size: NA; V: TRBV19; J: TRBJ2-2; CDR3: CASSIRGLGNTGELFF; DNA: TGTGCCAGTAGTATTCGGGGACTCGGGAACACCGGGGAGCTGTTTTTT
D: NA; size: few; V: TRBV10-3; J: TRBJ2-7; CDR3: CAIANQGSHEQYF; DNA: TGTGCCATCGCTAACCAGGGTTCGCACGAGCAGTACTTC
D: TRBD1; size: NA; V: TRBV19; J: TRBJ2-7; CDR3: CASSLNPTGTGQDGQYF; DNA: TGTGCCAGTAGCCTAAATCCTACCGGGACAGGTCAAGATGGGCAGTACTTC
D: NA; size: NA; V: TRBV30; J: TRBJ1-5; CDR3: CAWSVLDNQPQHF; DNA: TGTGCCTGGAGTGTACTAGACAATCAGCCCCAGCATTTT
D: TRBD2; size: NA; V: TRBV11-2; J: TRBJ2-1; CDR3: CASSTGGTPIFF; DNA: TGTGCCAGCAGTACGGGGGGGACACCAATCTTCTTC
D: TRBD2; size: NA; V: TRBV20-1; J: TRBJ2-3; CDR3: CSASGRGGSLTDTQYF; DNA: TGCAGTGCTAGTGGCCGGGGGGGCAGTTTGACAGATACGCAGTATTTT
D: NA; size: NA; V: TRBV6-2/TRBV6-3; J: TRBJ1-5; CDR3: CASSYQGLDNQPQHF; DNA: TGTGCCAGCAGTTACCAGGGTTTGGACAATCAGCCCCAGCATTTT
D: NA; size: NA; V: TRBV21-1; J: TRBJ2-7; CDR3: CASSKWGPGLAGNEQYF; DNA: TGTGCCAGCAGCAAATGGGGCCCGGGACTAGCGGGGAACGAGCAGTACTTC
D: NA; size: once; V: TRBV4-2; J: TRBJ1-2; CDR3: CASSQDAGNYGYTF; DNA: TGTGCCAGCAGCCAAGATGCAGGAAACTATGGCTACACCTTC
D: TRBD1; size: NA; V: TRBV6-2/TRBV6-3; J: TRBJ2-2; CDR3: CASSDGTENTGELFF; DNA: TGTGCCAGCAGCGACGGGACAGAGAACACCGGGGAGCTGTTTTTT
D: TRBD1; size: NA; V: TRBV11-2; J: TRBJ2-7; CDR3: CASSHQTGGYEQYF; DNA: TGTGCCAGCAGCCATCAAACAGGGGGTTACGAGCAGTACTTC
D: NA; size: few; V: TRBV3-1/TRBV3-2; J: TRBJ1-2; CDR3: CASSQEGGGYGYTF; DNA: TGTGCCAGCAGCCAAGAGGGAGGAGGCTATGGCTACACCTTC
D: TRBD1; size: NA; V: TRBV11-3; J: TRBJ1-6; CDR3: CASSYTGDSPLHF; DNA: TGTGCCAGCAGCTACACAGGGGATTCACCCCTCCACTTT
D: NA; size: NA; V: TRBV2; J: TRBJ1-5; CDR3: CASSVSSYYRNQSQHF; DNA: TGTGCCAGCAGTGTTTCGAGCTACTATAGAAATCAGTCCCAGCATTTT
D: NA; size: NA; V: TRBV2; J: TRBJ1-4; CDR3: CASNWDTSNEKLFF; DNA: TGTGCCAGCAATTGGGACACATCTAATGAAAAACTGTTTTTT
D: NA; size: NA; V: TRBV6-5; J: TRBJ2-5; CDR3: CASSYRRGETQYF; DNA: TGTGCCAGCAGTTACCGAAGGGGGGAGACCCAGTACTTC
D: TRBD2; size: few; V: TRBV2; J: TRBJ2-7; CDR3: CASSEVGRGDIYEQYF; DNA: TGTGCCAGCAGTGAAGTAGGGCGGGGGGACATCTACGAGCAGTACTTC
D: NA; size: NA; V: TRBV27; J: TRBJ2-2; CDR3: CASSLLSGAGELFF; DNA: TGTGCCAGCAGTCTACTCTCAGGGGCCGGGGAGCTGTTTTTT
D: NA; size: NA; V: TRBV19; J: TRBJ1-5; CDR3: CASSIFQGFPPQPQHF; DNA: TGTGCCAGTAGTATTTTCCAGGGGTTTCCGCCTCAGCCCCAGCATTTT
D: NA; size: NA; V: TRBV12-3/TRBV12-4; J: TRBJ1-2; CDR3: CASSTAGYGYTF; DNA: TGTGCCAGCAGCACCGCGGGTTATGGCTACACCTTC
D: NA; size: NA; V: TRBV11-2; J: TRBJ2-5; CDR3: CASSLEPRETQYF; DNA: TGTGCCAGCAGCCTAGAACCCCGGGAGACCCAGTACTTC
D: NA; size: NA; V: TRBV21-1; J: TRBJ1-5; CDR3: CASSKNKSFNF; DNA: TGTGCCAGCAGCAAGAACAAAAGTTTCAATTTT
D: NA; size: NA; V: TRBV24-1; J: TRBJ2-7; CDR3: CATSDRQSYEQYF; DNA: TGTGCCACCAGTGATCGACAGAGTTACGAGCAGTACTTC
D: TRBD2; size: NA; V: TRBV6-6; J: TRBJ2-7; CDR3: CASSYDGGNSYEQYF; DNA: TGTGCCAGCAGTTACGACGGGGGGAACTCCTACGAGCAGTACTTC
D: NA; size: NA; V: TRBV19; J: TRBJ1-2; CDR3: CASSDNGQGYGYTF; DNA: TGTGCCAGTAGTGACAACGGGCAGGGGTATGGCTACACCTTC
D: NA; size: NA; V: TRBV20-1; J: TRBJ2-1; CDR3: CSARDPSHRFF; DNA: TGCAGTGCTAGAGATCCGAGCCATCGGTTCTTC
D: NA; size: NA; V: TRBV19; J: TRBJ1-5; CDR3: CASSIQFQGNQPQHF; DNA: TGTGCCAGTAGTATCCAGTTCCAGGGCAATCAGCCCCAGCATTTT
D: TRBD1; size: once; V: TRBV10-2; J: TRBJ1-6; CDR3: CASRPKTGPNNSPLHF; DNA: TGCGCCAGCAGACCTAAGACAGGGCCAAATAATTCACCCCTCCACTTT
D: TRBD2; size: NA; V: TRBV19; J: TRBJ2-7; CDR3: CASSIGEGPYEQYF; DNA: TGTGCCAGTAGTATTGGGGAGGGACCCTACGAGCAGTACTTC